This T cell receptor (beta chain) was sequenced during a study of blood T cell repertoires in COVID-19. Sequenced by immunoSEQ multiplex PCR; TCRdb stores in-frame clones only, minus some. The sample shows just under 350,000 clones, over 70% of them seen only once. Sequencing was performed on peripheral blood. This TCR derives from a woman aged 45-59 years with COVID-19, enrolled during active disease.

In DNA, the CDR3 is TGTGCCAGCTCACTCAACAGGGCCCAAGAGACCCAGTACTTC. Amino acid sequence: CASSLNRAQETQYF. This chain connects TRBV18 to TRBJ2-5; a possible D gene is TRBD1 (6 bases). CDR3 length equals 14 residues. Trimming cost V 4 bases and J 1 base, with 10 bases left between them. Germline V CDR1 and CDR2: KGHSH, LQKENI.